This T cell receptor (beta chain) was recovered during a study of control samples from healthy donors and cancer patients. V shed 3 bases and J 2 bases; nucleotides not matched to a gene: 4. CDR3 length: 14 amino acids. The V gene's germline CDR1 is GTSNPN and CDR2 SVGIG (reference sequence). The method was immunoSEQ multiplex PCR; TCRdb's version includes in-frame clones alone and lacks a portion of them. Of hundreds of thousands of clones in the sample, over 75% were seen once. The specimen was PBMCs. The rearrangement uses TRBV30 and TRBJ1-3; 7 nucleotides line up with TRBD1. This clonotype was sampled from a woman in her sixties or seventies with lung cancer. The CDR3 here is CAWRGTGAGNTIYF. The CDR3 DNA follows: TGTGCCTGGAGGGGAACAGGGGCTGGAAACACCATATATTTT. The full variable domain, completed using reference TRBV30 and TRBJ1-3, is SQTIHQWPATLVQPVGSPLSLECTVEGTSNPNLYWYRQAAGRGLQLLFYSVGIGQISSEVPQNLSASRPQDRQFILSSKKLLLSDSGFYLCAWRGTGAGNTIYFGEGSWLTVV.